Each of the 20 T cell receptor beta chains below was sequenced from the same sample in a study of Graves' ophthalmopathy and Graves' hyperthyroidism. Beta-chain TCR CDR3 regions were amplified from RNA transcripts. First-round RT-PCR employed HTBI primers, with a second-round multiplex PCR after it. TCRdb called the multiplex PCR reads again in MiXCR, with one record for every CDR3 protein. This table has some 360,000 distinct CDR3 sequences, 17% appearing once. Material: peripheral blood. All receptors derive from an adult woman with stable Graves' hyperthyroidism.

This clonotype was counted at least ten times. This rearrangement joins TRBV12-3 or TRBV12-4 to TRBJ1-1; 9 bases fit TRBD1. The CDR3 runs to 15 residues. Trimming at V came to 4 bases and at J to 3 bases, leaving 6 bases not matched to a gene. The CDR3 region is CASSSNRDRDTEAFF. In DNA form, the CDR3 reads TGTGCCAGCAGTTCCAACCGGGACAGGGACACTGAAGCTTTCTTT.

This clonotype was observed many times. This chain links TRBV12-3 or TRBV12-4 with TRBJ1-3; maybe TRBD1 (6 bases). Trimming removed 6 bases at V and 0 bases at J, with 21 bases between. The CDR3 totals 18 residues. This chain's CDR3 is CASSRAGTPGTSGNTIYF. In nucleotides, the CDR3 is TGTGCCAGCAGCCGGGCTGGGACACCCGGGACCTCTGGAAACACCATATATTTT.

Ten or more counts support this clonotype. J is TRBJ2-2 and V is TRBV28, with D unresolved. V shed 5 bases and J shed 0 bases, with 10 bases lying between them. The CDR3 sequence is 15 residues long. The germline V gene has CDR1 MDHEN and CDR2 SYDVKM. The CDR3 DNA reads as TGTGCCAGCAGTCCGAGCCGGGCGAACACCGGGGAGCTGTTTTTT. Protein product: CASSPSRANTGELFF. Full variable domain (missing parts from reference TRBV28 and TRBJ2-2): DVKVTQSSRYLVKRTGEKVFLECVQDMDHENMFWYRQDPGLGLRLIYFSYDVKMKEKGDIPEGYSVSREKKERFSLILESASTNQTSMYLCASSPSRANTGELFFGEGSRLTVL.

This clonotype appeared many times. CDR3 sequence: CATSGTGSYGYTF. The DNA of the CDR3 is TGTGCCACCAGTGGGACGGGGAGCTATGGCTACACCTTC. V usage is TRBV24-1 and J usage is TRBJ1-2; D call uncertain. Trimming removed 5 bases from V and 4 bases from J, with 10 bases in between. Germline V gene data show CDR1 as KGHDR and CDR2 as SFDVKD. The CDR3 length is 13 residues.

Details on this clonotype: The junction shows a germline mismatch at one end, possibly a read error. The V call is TRBV11-2, the J call TRBJ2-2; a possible D gene is TRBD2 (5 bases). Germline assignment: CDR1 SGHAT and CDR2 FQNNGV. This CDR3 spans 13 amino acids. CDR3 in amino acids: CAIGRLSTGELCF. In nucleotides, the CDR3 is TGTGCCATCGGCAGGTTGAGCACCGGGGAGCTGTGTTTT.

This clonotype occurred many times. The rearrangement uses TRBV28 and TRBJ1-2, with no clear D. CDR3 length equals 12 residues. Germline CDR1 is MDHEN and CDR2 is SYDVKM. V was shortened by 2 bases and J by 5 bases, with 6 bases between the two germline ends. CDR3 DNA sequence: TGTGCCAGCAGTTTAGCGGGGTATGGCTACACCTTC. Protein: CASSLAGYGYTF.

This clonotype was picked up many times. The V and J genes are TRBV30 and TRBJ1-5; 9 nucleotides agree with TRBD1. CDR1 is GTSNPN and CDR2 is SVGIG in the germline V gene (reference sequence). The V gene end was trimmed by 3 bases and the J gene end by 6 bases; junction bases not matched to a gene: 6. The CDR3 sequence is 14 residues long. The CDR3 DNA reads as TGTGCCTGGAGCCCGGGACAGGGAGGTCAGCCCCAGCATTTT. Its translation is CAWSPGQGGQPQHF.

This clonotype came up many times. The CDR3 loop is CASSFTTASYEQYF. CDR3 DNA: TGTGCCAGCAGTTTCACGACAGCAAGTTACGAGCAGTACTTC. This sequence joins TRBV28 and TRBJ2-7; maybe TRBD1 (5 bases). Germline lookup yields CDR1 MDHEN and CDR2 SYDVKM. The length of the CDR3 is 14 residues. Trimming took off 3 bases at V and 4 bases at J, with 13 bases between the two ends.

At least ten counts were recorded for this clonotype. The chain is built from TRBV7-2 and TRBJ2-5; D is perhaps TRBD2 (6 bases). V gave up 3 bases and J gave up 1 base, with 12 bases separating them. The V gene's germline CDR1 is SGHTA and CDR2 FQGNSA. The length of the CDR3 is 15 residues. This CDR3 is CASSFISGSQETQYF. CDR3 sequence (DNA): TGTGCCAGCAGCTTTATTAGCGGAAGCCAAGAGACCCAGTACTTC.

Ten or more counts support this clonotype. The genes are TRBV29-1 and TRBJ2-7; 8 bases line up with TRBD1. The CDR3 runs to 15 residues. Trimming at V came to 1 base and at J to 6 bases, leaving 11 bases not matched to a gene. Germline CDR1 is SQVTM and CDR2 is ANQGSEA. The CDR3, as DNA: TGCAGCGTTGAAGCGACCGGGACAGGCTCTGCCGAGCAGTACTTC. Translating it yields CSVEATGTGSAEQYF.

This clonotype was seen many times. V gene TRBV7-3 combines with J gene TRBJ2-2; D perhaps matches TRBD1 (5 bases). Trimming took off 7 bases at V and 4 bases at J, with 7 bases between the two ends. This CDR3 is 12 amino acids long. Germline CDR1 SGHTA, CDR2 FQGTGA. CDR3 loop: CASKGRTGELFF. The CDR3 DNA sequence: TGTGCCAGCAAGGGGCGCACCGGGGAGCTGTTTTTT.

This clonotype showed up many times. The chain couples TRBV20-1 to TRBJ2-7, with D perhaps assigned TRBD1 or TRBD2 (5 bases each). CDR1 and CDR2 (germline): DFQATT, SNEGSKA (reference sequence). The CDR3 runs to 14 residues. V shed 0 bases and J shed 3 bases, with 12 bases lying between them. CDR3 nucleotides: TGCAGTGCTAGAGACCGGGACCAAATCTACGAGCAGTACTTC. Translation: CSARDRDQIYEQYF.

This clonotype was counted once. At one of its ends the junction is not consistent with the germline gene, which may arise from a read error. This chain connects TRBV2 to TRBJ1-1, with D possibly matching TRBD1 (5 bases). The CDR3 covers 13 residues. Germline assignment: CDR1 SNHLY and CDR2 FYNNEI. DNA of the CDR3: TGTGCCGGCAGTGAAGGGGCAGTGCTGAATGCTTTCTTT. Its protein product is CAGSEGAVLNAFF.

This clonotype was counted ten times or more. The V call is TRBV20-1, the J call TRBJ1-1; 7 bases agree with TRBD1. This CDR3 comprises 13 residues. CDR1 and CDR2 from the germline V gene are DFQATT and SNEGSKA (reference sequence). J was trimmed by 5 bases and V by 1 base; bases with no gene match: 4. CDR3 region: CSARGPRGTEAFF. CDR3 coding DNA: TGCAGTGCTAGAGGGCCCAGGGGGACTGAAGCTTTCTTT.

Note on this clonotype: This clone may be a read error of a much larger clone one base away. The V call is TRBV19, the J call TRBJ1-6, with no clear D. This CDR3 contains 16 residues. Per germline, CDR1 LNHDA and CDR2 SQIVND (reference sequence). The CDR3, as DNA: TGTGCCAGTAGTATTCGGGATAACTCCTATAGTTCACCCCTCCACTTT. Protein: CASSIRDNSYSSPLHF.

The sample holds many counts of this clonotype. The CDR3 reads CASSIRPRGETQYF. CDR3 in DNA: TGTGCCAGTAGTATAAGACCGCGGGGAGAGACCCAGTACTTC. The genes are TRBV19 and TRBJ2-5, with D perhaps TRBD2 (6 bases). The V gene's germline CDR1 is LNHDA and CDR2 SQIVND (reference sequence). Trimming cost V 2 bases and J 4 bases, with 11 bases left between them. The CDR3 is 14 residues long.

This clonotype was detected many times. The chain couples TRBV12-3 or TRBV12-4 to TRBJ1-1; D not resolved. The CDR3 contains 14 residues. With 3 bases removed from V and 0 bases from J, the gap between germline ends came to 8 bases. CDR3 DNA: TGTGCCAGCAGTTTTTTAAAGGTGAACACTGAAGCTTTCTTT. It translates to CASSFLKVNTEAFF.

This clonotype has at least ten counts. This chain uses TRBV5-1 with TRBJ1-6, with D uncertain. The CDR3 extends over 15 amino acids. Germline V gene data show CDR1 as SGHRS and CDR2 as YFSETQ. V was trimmed by 1 base and J by 8 bases, leaving 13 bases between them. The CDR3 reads CASSLRRQMDSPLHF. DNA for the CDR3: TGCGCCAGCAGCTTGCGTCGGCAGATGGATTCACCCCTCCACTTT.

This clonotype has a count of ten or more. The chain combines TRBV28 with TRBJ1-3, with D unresolved. V lost 3 bases and J lost 4, with 13 bases in between. Germline V gene sequence: CDR1 MDHEN, CDR2 SYDVKM. The CDR3 is 15 amino acids. The CDR3 region has the DNA TGTGCCAGCAGTTTTGGGAATCCCTCCGGAAACACCATATATTTT. Translated: CASSFGNPSGNTIYF.

With regard to this clonotype: This may arise from a read error, as a much more abundant clone is one base away. The chain joins TRBV20-1 to TRBJ2-7; D may be TRBD1 or TRBD2 (5 bases each). The CDR3 totals 16 residues. CDR1 and CDR2 (germline): DFQATT, SNEGSKA (reference sequence). The CDR3 nucleotides are TGCAGCCCCCGTCCGATTATGTGGGGGTCGCTTGGCGAGCAGTACTTC. Translation: CSPRPIMWGSLGEQYF.